This T cell receptor beta chain emerged from a study of beta chain features in type 1 diabetes. The authors took one heparinised blood draw, averaging approximately 120 mL, from each donor. Notes on the study in general: Researchers report that Type 1 diabetes patients had moderately but significantly shorter TCRB CDR3s across all four CD4+ subsets. It was among patients, rather than healthy donors, that naive, central memory and Treg TCRB repertoires appeared more similar. Shorter templates might be favored by PCR, equally in patients and controls.

The whole isolated RNA underwent reverse transcription, so sequencing captured expressed TCRB transcripts. There were around 3.5 million reads on average in the naive, central memory and regulatory T cell samples. Assay used: immunoSEQ multiplex PCR; TCRdb lists only in-frame clones, some missing. The sample consists of roughly 330,000 clones, around an eighth of them appearing once. Notes on this clone: Its antigen remains unidentified.

V lost 4 bases, J lost 10 bases, and 8 bases stayed unmatched. CDR1 and CDR2 (germline): SQVTM, ANQGSEA. This CDR3 is 15 amino acids long. Sequencing was performed on naive CD4+ T cells from blood. The chain has TRBV29-1 and TRBJ2-1; TRBD2 matches 15 bases. The receptor's source is a woman aged 18-35 years with type 1 diabetes. The CDR3 is CSVASGLAGGGEQFF. The CDR3 DNA sequence: TGCAGCGTTGCCTCGGGACTAGCGGGAGGAGGAGAGCAGTTCTTC.